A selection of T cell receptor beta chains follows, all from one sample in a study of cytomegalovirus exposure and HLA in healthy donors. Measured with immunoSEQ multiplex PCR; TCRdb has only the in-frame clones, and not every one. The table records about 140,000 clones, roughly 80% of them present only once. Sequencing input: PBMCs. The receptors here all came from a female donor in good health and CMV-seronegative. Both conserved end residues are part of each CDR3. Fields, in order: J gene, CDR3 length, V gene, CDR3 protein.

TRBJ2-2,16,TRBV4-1,CASSQETGVNTGELFF
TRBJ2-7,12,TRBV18,CASSPSNNEQYF
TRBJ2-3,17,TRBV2,CASSNSRDRSGTDTQYF
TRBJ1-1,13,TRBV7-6,CASSPYDRTEAFF
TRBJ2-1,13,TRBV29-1,CSAANSLVNEQFF
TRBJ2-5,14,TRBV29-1,CSCWGGQGGETQYF
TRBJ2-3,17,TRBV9,CASSHSGQREGRDTQYF
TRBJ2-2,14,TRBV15,CATSRRSGGGELFF
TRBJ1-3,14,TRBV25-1,CASSGTGRGNTIYF
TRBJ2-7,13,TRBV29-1,CSVAGTRKYEQYF
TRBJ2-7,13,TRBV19,CASTGGADYEQYF
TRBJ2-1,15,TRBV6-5,CASSASGTGDNEQFF
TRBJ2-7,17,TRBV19,CASTPPGDRGFSYEQYF
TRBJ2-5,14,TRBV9,CASSSSGGLETQYF
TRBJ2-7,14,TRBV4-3,CASSQDLGRDEQYF
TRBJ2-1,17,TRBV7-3,CASSIPGAGRPHRRQFF
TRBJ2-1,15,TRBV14,CASSQFSGGANEQFF
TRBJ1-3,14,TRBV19,CASGTGGPGNTIYF
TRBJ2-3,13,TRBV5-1,CASSNSGTDTQYF
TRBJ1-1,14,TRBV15,CATSPPASGTEAFF
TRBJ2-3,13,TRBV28,CATSLGDTDTQYF
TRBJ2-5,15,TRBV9,CASSAGTGGGETQYF
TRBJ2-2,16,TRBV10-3,CAISESSGGRNGELFF
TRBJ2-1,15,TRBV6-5,CASRGTGGKYNEQFF
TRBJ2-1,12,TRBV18,CASSLGQREQFF
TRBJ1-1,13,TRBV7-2,CASSLEGRSEAFF
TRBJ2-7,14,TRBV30,CAWSLRGGPREQYF
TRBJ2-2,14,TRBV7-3,CASSLSSVSGELFF
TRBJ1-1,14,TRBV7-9,CASSLGQVNTEAFF
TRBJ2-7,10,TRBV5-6,CASSGGRGYF
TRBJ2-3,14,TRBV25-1,CASSEGQGPDTQYF
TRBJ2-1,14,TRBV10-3,CAISEGRVYNEQFF
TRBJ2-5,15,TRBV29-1,CSANPSGTGGETQYF
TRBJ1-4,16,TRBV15,CATSRDLGATNEKLFF
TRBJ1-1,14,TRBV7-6,CASSLVRGEPEAFF
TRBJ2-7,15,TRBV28,CASSPGQGYLWEQYF
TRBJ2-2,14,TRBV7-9,CASSLSSSTGELFF
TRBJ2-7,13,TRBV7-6,CASSPSQGGEQYF
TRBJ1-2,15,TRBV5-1,CASSLRDRDDYGYTF
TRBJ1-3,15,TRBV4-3,CASSQDMGAGNTIYF
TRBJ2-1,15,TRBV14,CASSPRLNSYNEQFF
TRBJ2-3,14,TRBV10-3,CAIKGTGGPDTQYF
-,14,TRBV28,CASTQGGSSYEQYF
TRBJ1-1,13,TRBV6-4,CASSGALNTEAFF
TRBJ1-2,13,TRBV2,CASSERGTYGYTF
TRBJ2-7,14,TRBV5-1,CASSIWQGTDEQYF